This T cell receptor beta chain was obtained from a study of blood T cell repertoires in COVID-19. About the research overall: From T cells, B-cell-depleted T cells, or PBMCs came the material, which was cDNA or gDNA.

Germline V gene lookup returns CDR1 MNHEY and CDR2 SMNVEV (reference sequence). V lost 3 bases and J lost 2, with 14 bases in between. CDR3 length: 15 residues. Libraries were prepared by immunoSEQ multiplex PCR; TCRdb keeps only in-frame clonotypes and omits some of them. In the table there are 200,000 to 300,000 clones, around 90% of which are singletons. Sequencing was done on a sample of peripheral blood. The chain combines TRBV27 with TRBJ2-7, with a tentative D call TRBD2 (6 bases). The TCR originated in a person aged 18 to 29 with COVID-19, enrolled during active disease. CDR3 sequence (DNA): TGTGCCAGCAGTTTTTTGTCGGGAGAACCCTACGAGCAGTACTTC. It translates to CASSFLSGEPYEQYF.